This T cell receptor (beta chain) came from a study of CD8 T cells in ankylosing spondylitis. In the case of this clonotype: As yet, its antigen is unknown.

MiXCR, applied by TCRdb to the 5' RACE reads, yields one record per CDR3 protein. Of some 240,000 distinct CDR3 sequences listed, roughly 8.6% were seen once; the top ten hold 6.8%. Germline values: CDR1 SGHTA, CDR2 FQGNSA. Trimming took off 2 bases at V and 3 bases at J, with 8 bases between the two ends. This CDR3 has 14 residues. Regarding the study as a whole: Clones tied to disease were said to be significantly enriched in matched ankylosing spondylitis synovial fluid.

The rearrangement uses TRBV7-2 and TRBJ1-5; D ambiguous. Source material: blood, either unsorted or a sorted T cell fraction (not recorded which). The TCR comes from a male donor with ankylosing spondylitis or in good health (not recorded which). The CDR3 DNA reads as TGTGCCAGCAGCTTACAGACAAACAATCAGCCCCAGCATTTT. This gives the protein CASSLQTNNQPQHF.